Given below is one T cell receptor beta chain in context. These data belong to a study of blood T cell repertoires in COVID-19. Study details: The study drew acute and convalescent COVID-19 samples from the United States, Italy and Spain.

Methods used by the authors: For nucleated cells, counts were estimated from reference gene primer amplification. The repertoire was sequenced with immunoSEQ multiplex PCR; TCRdb's copy has only in-frame clones and lacks some. The DNA gave D and trimming, while V, J and clone size come from that table. The sample holds around 300,000 clones, about 85% seen once. This CDR3 has 15 residues. Germline CDR1 is SGHRS and CDR2 is YFSETQ. V shed 0 bases and J shed 0 bases, with 9 bases lying between them. The chain links TRBV5-1 to TRBJ1-1; D not certain. This TCR was sampled from a woman in her forties or fifties who had recovered from COVID-19. The sequencing sample was made of PBMCs or T cells enriched from blood (not recorded which). CDR3: CASSLVEYLNTEAFF. The CDR3 DNA follows: TGCGCCAGCAGCTTGGTTGAGTATCTGAACACTGAAGCTTTCTTT. The full variable domain, completed using reference TRBV5-1 and TRBJ1-1, is KAGVTQTPRYLIKTRGQQVTLSCSPISGHRSVSWYQQTPGQGLQFLFEYFSETQRNKGNFPGRFSGRQFSNSRSEMNVSTLELGDSALYLCASSLVEYLNTEAFFGQGTRLTVV.